These 10 T cell receptor beta chains were sequenced from one sample in a study of ipilimumab plus nivolumab after autologous stem cell transplantation. The table came from immunoSEQ multiplex PCR; TCRdb's copy has only in-frame clones and leaves some out. Here the sample spans tens of thousands of clones, approximately 86% being singletons. Material: PBMCs, obtained in a trial of ipilimumab plus nivolumab as post-transplant consolidation. Receptors originate from a male donor with diffuse large B-cell lymphoma.

The chain carries TRBV15 and TRBJ2-7; tentatively, D is TRBD2 (6 bases). Trimming took off 3 bases at V and 3 bases at J, with 18 bases between the two ends. CDR3 size: 16 residues. The V gene's germline CDR1 is LNHNV and CDR2 YYDKDF (reference sequence). CDR3 in DNA: TGTGCCACCAGCAGGGGGGGAAGTTTTACGCGCTACGAGCAGTACTTC. This encodes CATSRGGSFTRYEQYF. Using reference TRBV15 and TRBJ2-7 for the parts outside the CDR3, the full variable domain is DAMVIQNPRYQVTQFGKPVTLSCSQTLNHNVMYWYQQKSSQAPKLLFHYYDKDFNNEADTPDNFQSRRPNTSFCFLDIRSPGLGDTAMYLCATSRGGSFTRYEQYFGPGTRLTVT.

The chain uses TRBV5-6 and TRBJ2-5; TRBD2 matches 11 bases. The CDR3 is 16 amino acids. CDR1 is SGHDT and CDR2 is YYEEEE in the germline V gene. Trimming at V came to 0 bases and at J to 1 base, leaving 2 bases not matched to a gene. CDR3 sequence reads: CASSLGLAGLQETQYF. CDR3 bases: TGTGCCAGCAGCTTGGGACTAGCGGGGCTCCAAGAGACCCAGTACTTC.

The V and J genes are TRBV19 and TRBJ1-6, with D tentatively TRBD1 (5 bases). V gave up 8 bases and J gave up 9 bases, with 14 bases separating them. Germline CDR1 reads LNHDA; CDR2 reads SQIVND (reference sequence). This CDR3 comprises 13 residues. The DNA of the CDR3 is TGTGCCAGTTCCCCAGGGCTTCGTTCACCCCTCCACTTT. This translates into CASSPGLRSPLHF.

The chain uses TRBV7-2 and TRBJ2-7; D remains unclear. Germline loops: CDR1 SGHTA, CDR2 FQGNSA. Trimming stripped 2 bases from V and 3 bases from J, with 14 bases between. This CDR3 is 15 amino acids long. The chain's CDR3 is CASSLMSADVYEQYF. In DNA form, the CDR3 reads TGTGCCAGCAGCTTAATGTCCGCGGACGTCTACGAGCAGTACTTC.

There are a few counts of this clone. The chain joins TRBV9 to TRBJ2-1; D might be TRBD1 (5 bases). CDR1 is SGDLS and CDR2 is YYNGEE in the germline V gene. This CDR3 is 12 amino acids long. V was shortened by 5 bases and J by 8 bases, with 11 bases between the two germline ends. Here the CDR3 reads CASSQGMYEQFF. CDR3 nucleotide sequence: TGTGCCAGCAGTCAGGGAATGTATGAGCAGTTCTTC.

V is TRBV19 and J is TRBJ1-2; 7 bases map to TRBD1. This CDR3 contains 17 residues. V dropped 3 bases and J dropped 4; count of bases not matched to a gene: 14. Germline assignment: CDR1 LNHDA and CDR2 SQIVND (reference sequence). CDR3 coding DNA: TGTGCCAGTAGTATTAGCGGGTCGACAGGGTTTCTCTATGGCTACACCTTC. Amino acid sequence: CASSISGSTGFLYGYTF.

The chain carries TRBV7-9 and TRBJ2-3; D ambiguous. Germline assignment: CDR1 SEHNR and CDR2 FQNEAQ (reference sequence). Trimming stripped 2 bases from V and 6 bases from J, with 6 bases between. This CDR3 has 12 amino acids. In DNA, the CDR3 is TGTGCCAGCAGCTTATCAACCGATACGCAGTATTTT. Its translation is CASSLSTDTQYF.

The chain joins TRBV6-5 to TRBJ1-2; D call uncertain. Trimming removed 0 bases at V and 0 bases at J, with 8 bases between. The CDR3 is 15 amino acids. Per germline, CDR1 MNHEY and CDR2 SVGAGI. The CDR3 loop reads CASSYSWTANYGYTF. In nucleotides, the CDR3 is TGTGCCAGCAGTTACTCTTGGACGGCTAACTATGGCTACACCTTC.

The chain joins TRBV6-5 to TRBJ2-3; 11 positions match TRBD2. Germline loops: CDR1 MNHEY, CDR2 SVGAGI. The CDR3 is 14 amino acids. V was pared by 6 bases and J by 5 bases, with 4 bases of the junction left unmatched. Written as DNA, the CDR3 is TGTGCCAGCAGGGGGACTAGCGGCGGAGATACGCAGTATTTT. It specifies CASRGTSGGDTQYF.

This chain uses TRBV29-1 with TRBJ2-3; 13 bases line up with TRBD2. The CDR3 has 16 amino acids. Germline CDR1 is SQVTM and CDR2 is ANQGSEA. The V gene end was trimmed by 3 bases and the J gene end by 4 bases; junction bases not matched to a gene: 7. CDR3: CSVDTLAGGSADTQYF. In DNA form, the CDR3 reads TGCAGCGTTGATACACTAGCGGGGGGGTCGGCAGATACGCAGTATTTT.